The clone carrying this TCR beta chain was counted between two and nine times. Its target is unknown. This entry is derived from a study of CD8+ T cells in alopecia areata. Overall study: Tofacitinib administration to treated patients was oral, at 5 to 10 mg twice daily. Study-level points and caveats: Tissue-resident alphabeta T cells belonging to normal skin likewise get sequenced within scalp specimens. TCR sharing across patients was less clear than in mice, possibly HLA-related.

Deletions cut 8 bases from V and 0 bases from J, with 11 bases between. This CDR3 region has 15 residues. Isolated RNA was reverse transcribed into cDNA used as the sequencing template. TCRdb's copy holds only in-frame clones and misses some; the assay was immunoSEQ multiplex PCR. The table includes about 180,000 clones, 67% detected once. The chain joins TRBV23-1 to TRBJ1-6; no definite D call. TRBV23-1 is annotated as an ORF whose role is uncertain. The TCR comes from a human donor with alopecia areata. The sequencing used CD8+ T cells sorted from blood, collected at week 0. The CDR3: CASSLRSSYNSPLHF. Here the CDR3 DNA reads TGCGCCAGCTCCCTCCGGAGCTCCTATAATTCACCCCTCCACTTT.